This T cell receptor beta chain was captured in a study of OX40 agonist ivuxolimab in advanced cancers. Trimming removed 3 bases from V and 6 bases from J; junction bases left unmatched: 4. Germline V gene lookup returns CDR1 LNHNV and CDR2 YYDKDF (reference sequence). The CDR3 spans 15 residues. The protocol was immunoSEQ multiplex PCR, while the TCRdb copy is restricted to in-frame clones and leaves out a portion. The sample contains about 30,000 clones, around 85% of which appear only once. This clone was observed once. This sequence joins TRBV15 and TRBJ2-1; 11 bases are shared with TRBD2. The receptor was isolated from an adult with an advanced solid tumor such as melanoma, head and neck, liver or kidney cancer. The specimen was CD4+ or CD8+ T cells sorted from blood, collected in a trial of the OX40 agonist ivuxolimab. The CDR3 nucleotides read TGTGCCACCAGCAGTTCTAGCGGGAGGCGCAATGAGCAGTTCTTC. This encodes CATSSSSGRRNEQFF.